This T cell receptor (beta chain) was identified in a study of regulatory T cells in long-lasting Graves disease. As for the study in general: Newly diagnosed Graves' patients had taken antithyroid drugs under 3 months.

With 5 bases clipped from V and 0 bases from J, the junction kept 4 bases outside the gene matches. This CDR3 region has 16 residues. Germline-derived CDR1 and CDR2 are SGDLS and YYNGEE. As for time point: newly diagnosed GD, antithyroid drugs for less than 3 months. RNA from PBMCs was the source of the TCR library. Arm-PCR with iRepertoire HTBI primers amplified the CDR3 regions for these TCR beta libraries. TCRdb analysed the multiplex PCR reads with MiXCR anew, one entry per CDR3 protein. The sample contains some 560,000 distinct CDR3 sequences, roughly 15% of which appear only once. This clonotype appeared a few times. These same data were also listed under a study on T cells in Graves' hyperthyroidism and ophthalmopathy. That paper states: First-round RT-PCR with HTBI primers amplified the TCR CDR3 region. Most clonotypes expanded in the thyroid (above 0.001) were also present in blood. The model identified upcoming ophthalmopathy a median approximately six months ahead of onset.

This TCR was sampled from a woman aged 35-65 years with Graves disease. The chain recombines TRBV9 with TRBJ2-3; 12 bases are shared with TRBD2. The specimen comprised peripheral blood mononuclear cells (PBMCs), sampled at new diagnosis, from a patient treated with antithyroid drugs. The CDR3: CASSTSGGRSTDTQYF. The CDR3 DNA follows: TGTGCCAGCAGTACTAGCGGGGGGCGTAGCACAGATACGCAGTATTTT.